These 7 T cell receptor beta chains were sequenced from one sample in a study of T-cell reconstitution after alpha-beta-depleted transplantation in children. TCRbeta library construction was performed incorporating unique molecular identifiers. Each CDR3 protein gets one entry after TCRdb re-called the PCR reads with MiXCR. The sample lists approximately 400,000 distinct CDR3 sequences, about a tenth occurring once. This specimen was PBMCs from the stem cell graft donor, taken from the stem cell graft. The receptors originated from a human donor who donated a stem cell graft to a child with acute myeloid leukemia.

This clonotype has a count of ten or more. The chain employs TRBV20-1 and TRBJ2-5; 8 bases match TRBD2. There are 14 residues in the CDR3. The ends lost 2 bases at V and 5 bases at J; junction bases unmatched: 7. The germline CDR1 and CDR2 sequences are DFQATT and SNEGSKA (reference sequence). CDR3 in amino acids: CSARLAGPMETQYF. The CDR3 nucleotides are TGCAGTGCTAGACTAGCGGGCCCTATGGAGACCCAGTACTTC.

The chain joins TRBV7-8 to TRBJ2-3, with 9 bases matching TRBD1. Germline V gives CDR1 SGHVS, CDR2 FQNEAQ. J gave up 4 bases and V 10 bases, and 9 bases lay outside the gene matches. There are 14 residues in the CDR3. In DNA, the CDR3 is TGTGCCACTATTTTACAGGGGGCGGCAGATACGCAGTATTTT. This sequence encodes CATILQGAADTQYF.

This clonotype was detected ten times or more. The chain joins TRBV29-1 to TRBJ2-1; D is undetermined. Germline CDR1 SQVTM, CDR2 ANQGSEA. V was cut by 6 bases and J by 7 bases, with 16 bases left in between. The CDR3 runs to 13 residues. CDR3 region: CSVFSRGFNEQFF. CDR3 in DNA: TGCAGCGTCTTTTCCCGCGGCTTTAATGAGCAGTTCTTC.

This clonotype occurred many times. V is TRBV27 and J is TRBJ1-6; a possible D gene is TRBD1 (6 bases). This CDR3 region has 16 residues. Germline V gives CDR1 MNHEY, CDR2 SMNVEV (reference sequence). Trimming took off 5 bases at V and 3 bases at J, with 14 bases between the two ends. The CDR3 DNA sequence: TGTGCCAGCAGTCCAGGGGTGGGGGGCTATAATTCACCCCTCCACTTT. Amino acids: CASSPGVGGYNSPLHF.

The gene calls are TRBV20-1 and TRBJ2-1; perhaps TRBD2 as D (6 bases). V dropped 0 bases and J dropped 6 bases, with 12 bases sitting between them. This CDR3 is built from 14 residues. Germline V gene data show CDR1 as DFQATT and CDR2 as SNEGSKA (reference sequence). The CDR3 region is CSAREPGLLNEQFF. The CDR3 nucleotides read TGCAGTGCTAGAGAACCGGGACTTCTCAATGAGCAGTTCTTC.

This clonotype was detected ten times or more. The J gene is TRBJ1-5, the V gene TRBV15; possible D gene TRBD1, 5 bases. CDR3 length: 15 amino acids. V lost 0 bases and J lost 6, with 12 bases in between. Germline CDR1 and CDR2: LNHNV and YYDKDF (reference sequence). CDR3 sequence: CATSRDTAGSQPQHF. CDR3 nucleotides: TGTGCCACCAGCAGAGATACGGCAGGGAGTCAGCCCCAGCATTTT.

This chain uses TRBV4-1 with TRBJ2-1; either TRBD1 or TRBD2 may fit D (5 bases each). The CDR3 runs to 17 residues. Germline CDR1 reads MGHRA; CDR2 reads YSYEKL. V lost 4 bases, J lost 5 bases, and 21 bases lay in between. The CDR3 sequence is CASSLTLSGTNDNEQFF. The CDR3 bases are TGCGCCAGCAGCCTTACTTTATCGGGGACGAACGACAATGAGCAGTTCTTC.